This T cell receptor beta chain was captured in a study of T-cell memory formation after mild COVID-19. Trimming stripped 4 bases from V and 0 bases from J, with 9 bases between. The V gene's germline CDR1 is DFQATT and CDR2 SNEGSKA (reference sequence). The CDR3 extends over 13 amino acids. TCRdb passed the 5' RACE reads through MiXCR, listing each CDR3 protein once. The table has almost 350,000 distinct CDR3 sequences, 20% to 25% seen once. The chain uses TRBV20-1 and TRBJ1-2, with no clear D. The sequenced sample was PBMCs or a T cell subset sorted from them (not recorded which). This TCR came from a man aged 18 to 29 who had mild COVID-19 (a few samples of this study predate the infection). Cell type and time point are not known. The DNA for the CDR3 is TGCAGTGCTAAGGAGTCGACTAACTATGGCTACACCTTC. Protein product: CSAKESTNYGYTF.